This TCR beta chain was observed in a study of blood T cell repertoires in COVID-19. Overall study context: From T cells, B-cell-depleted T cells, or PBMCs came the material, which was cDNA or gDNA.

Seattle cases were enrolled at active infection and followed longitudinally. CDR1 and CDR2 from the germline V gene are KGHSH and LQKENI. V shed 6 bases and J shed 8 bases, with 13 bases lying between them. The CDR3 runs to 12 residues. Per the authors' pipeline: Reference gene primer amplification gave nucleated cell count estimates. Only in-frame clones appear in the TCRdb table, and some are missing; sequencing was by immunoSEQ multiplex PCR. V, J and clone size were drawn from that table, and D and trimming were deduced from the DNA. The table shows approximately 110,000 clones, with 85% to 90% occurring only once. This clone was detected only a few times.

The sequenced sample consisted of peripheral blood. The chain carries TRBV18 and TRBJ1-2; no reliable D call. The clonotype comes from a woman older than 75 with COVID-19, enrolled during active disease. CDR3 amino acids: CASSSQSGGYTF. The CDR3 DNA is TGTGCCAGCTCCTCCCAAAGCGGGGGCTACACCTTC.